One sample yielded the 16 T cell receptor beta chains listed below, sequenced in a study of cytomegalovirus exposure and HLA in healthy donors. This PCR relied on a set of 60 Vbeta primers and 13 Jbeta primers. This table comes from immunoSEQ multiplex PCR, and its TCRdb copy is limited to in-frame clones, with some not included. There are roughly 82,000 clones in the sample; roughly 72% occur only once, and about 6.2% lies in the top ten. Source material: PBMCs. Receptor source: a woman between 50 and 59 years old in good health and CMV-seropositive.

The chain recombines TRBV5-1 with TRBJ2-5; TRBD2 agrees at 9 bases. The CDR3 length is 15 residues. CDR1 and CDR2 (germline): SGHRS, YFSETQ. The J segment lost 2 bases and the V segment lost 0 bases, leaving 2 bases of the junction unmatched. This CDR3 is CASSLAGLAQETQYF. In DNA form, the CDR3 reads TGCGCCAGCAGCTTGGCGGGACTAGCACAAGAGACCCAGTACTTC.

This chain links TRBV28 with TRBJ2-7; 9 nucleotides agree with TRBD2. From germline, CDR1 is MDHEN and CDR2 SYDVKM. The CDR3 has 14 residues. The V and J ends lost 3 bases and 2 bases, in that order; junction bases with no gene match: 2. In DNA form, the CDR3 reads TGTGCCAGCAGTTTCTTAGCGGGAGCCTACGAGCAGTACTTC. It specifies CASSFLAGAYEQYF.

Written as DNA, the CDR3 is TGTGCCAGCAGCCAACAGGGCGGCGAGCAGTACTTC. It codes for CASSQQGGEQYF. The V gene is TRBV6-5, the J gene TRBJ2-7, with D possibly TRBD1 on 6 matching bases. There are 12 residues in the CDR3. V was cut by 6 bases and J by 6 bases, with 12 bases left in between. Germline CDR1 MNHEY, CDR2 SVGAGI.

The chain combines TRBV2 with TRBJ2-7; 8 nucleotides agree with TRBD1. The CDR3 covers 15 residues. The V gene's germline CDR1 is SNHLY and CDR2 FYNNEI. J lost 3 bases, V lost 4 bases, and 8 bases had no gene match. CDR3 in DNA: TGTGCCAGCAGTGCCACCGGGACAGGAAGCTACGAGCAGTACTTC. Protein product: CASSATGTGSYEQYF.

The chain employs TRBV14 and TRBJ2-1; the match to TRBD1 covers 9 bases. Germline values: CDR1 SGHDN, CDR2 FVKESK. There are 12 residues in the CDR3. The V segment lost 4 bases and the J segment 14 bases; nucleotides outside the gene matches: 6. CDR3 loop: CASSPKGTGKFF. The CDR3, as DNA: TGTGCCAGCAGCCCTAAGGGGACAGGGAAGTTCTTC.

The CDR3 protein is CASSLGAEETQYF. The CDR3 DNA reads as TGTGCCAGTAGTTTGGGGGCTGAAGAGACCCAGTACTTC. The chain couples TRBV19 to TRBJ2-5; TRBD1 might be the D (6 bases). CDR3 length: 13 amino acids. The germline CDR1 and CDR2 sequences are LNHDA and SQIVND (reference sequence). Deletions cut 5 bases from V and 3 bases from J, with 10 bases between.

This clone was observed a handful of times. The chain employs TRBV19 and TRBJ2-6, with a possible D match to TRBD2 (6 bases). Germline values: CDR1 LNHDA, CDR2 SQIVND (reference sequence). V lost 2 bases and J lost 2, with 10 bases in between. The CDR3 is 16 amino acids. CDR3 in amino acids: CASSILEGTGANVLTF. The CDR3 DNA reads TGTGCCAGTAGTATACTGGAGGGGACTGGGGCCAACGTCCTGACTTTC.

The chain employs TRBV25-1 and TRBJ2-2; D possibly corresponds to TRBD1 (6 bases). The V gene's germline CDR1 is MGHDK and CDR2 SYGVNS. Trimming shortened V by 2 bases and J by 3 bases, and 7 bases separated the two germline ends. The CDR3 runs 14 residues. The CDR3 coding sequence is TGTGCCAGCAGTGAACCAGGGGACACCGGGGAGCTGTTTTTT. It yields the protein CASSEPGDTGELFF.

The chain uses TRBV5-1 and TRBJ2-7; perhaps TRBD2 as D (7 bases). In germline, CDR1 is SGHRS, CDR2 YFSETQ. There are 15 residues in the CDR3. V lost 4 bases and J lost 3, with 17 bases in between. CDR3 sequence (DNA): TGCGCCAGCAGCAGCGGGACACTAACCCTCTACGAGCAGTACTTC. It encodes CASSSGTLTLYEQYF.

CDR3 protein: CASSQDQQGIVDEQYF. The CDR3 nucleotides are TGTGCCAGCAGCCAAGATCAACAGGGGATAGTCGACGAGCAGTACTTC. The chain is built from TRBV14 and TRBJ2-7, with TRBD1 matching 7 bases. Germline values: CDR1 SGHDN, CDR2 FVKESK. The CDR3 covers 16 residues. Trimming removed 0 bases from V and 5 bases from J; junction bases left unmatched: 10.

CDR3 DNA sequence: TGTGCCAGCGGACAGGGGGCCGTCAATCAGCCCCAGCATTTT. This codes for CASGQGAVNQPQHF. This chain uses TRBV6-6 with TRBJ1-5; 11 bases agree with TRBD1. Germline CDR1 reads MNHNY; CDR2 reads SVGAGI (reference sequence). The CDR3 has 14 amino acids. J was trimmed by 3 bases and V by 8 bases; bases with no gene match: 3.

This clone was detected a few times. J is TRBJ2-3 and V is TRBV6-5; D gene ambiguous. Trimming left V 7 bases short and J 5 bases short, with 13 bases between. The germline CDR1 and CDR2 sequences are MNHEY and SVGAGI. This CDR3 comprises 13 residues. Written as DNA, the CDR3 is TGTGCCAGCAAACGAGATCTTGAAGATACGCAGTATTTT. Protein sequence: CASKRDLEDTQYF.

V and J are TRBV6-1 and TRBJ2-3; 7 bases match TRBD1. J gave up 4 bases and V 4 bases, and 11 bases lay outside the gene matches. Looked up from germline, CDR1 is MNHNS and CDR2 is SASEGT. The CDR3 spans 16 residues. The CDR3 DNA reads TGTGCCAGCAGTGCCCTAGGGGGCGCGGGCCCAGATACGCAGTATTTT. This translates into CASSALGGAGPDTQYF.

This chain joins TRBV6-5 and TRBJ1-2, with D maybe TRBD1 (5 bases). With 2 bases removed from V and 4 bases from J, the gap between germline ends came to 14 bases. Per germline, CDR1 MNHEY and CDR2 SVGAGI. This CDR3 is built from 15 residues. CDR3 in amino acids: CASSYGRGASYGYTF. The CDR3 DNA follows: TGTGCCAGCAGTTACGGAAGGGGCGCGTCCTATGGCTACACCTTC.

This chain links TRBV6-5 with TRBJ2-1, with TRBD1 matching 7 bases. Germline-derived CDR1 and CDR2 are MNHEY and SVGAGI. This CDR3 has 13 amino acids. Germline trimming cut 7 bases from V and 3 bases from J; bases unmatched to any gene: 3. The CDR3 sequence is CASKAGGYNEQFF. In DNA, the CDR3 is TGTGCCAGCAAGGCAGGGGGCTACAATGAGCAGTTCTTC.

This clone showed up just a few times. The chain employs TRBV6-4 and TRBJ2-3; weak D call: TRBD2 (5 bases). This CDR3 comprises 15 residues. The germline V gene encodes CDR1 MRHNA and CDR2 SNTAGT. Trimming removed 2 bases from V and 4 bases from J, with 13 bases in between. The CDR3 coding sequence is TGTGCCAGCAGTGACACTAGTGGGAGCGCAGATACGCAGTATTTT. Its translation is CASSDTSGSADTQYF.